The text below deals with one T cell receptor (delta chain). For this DNA, TCRdb reports the protein of a much larger clone, which diverges at residue 3, most likely from a read error; the protein presented here is translated directly from the DNA. This entry is derived from a study of γδ T cells in repeated Plasmodium falciparum infection. TCRdb reapplied CATT to the multiplex PCR reads. The sample lists roughly 90,000 delta-chain clones; approximately 0.92% were seen once. The source is a pool of human donors (malaria-infected and uninfected, not separated). Sequencing was done on a sample of gamma-delta T cells from blood.

CDR3 nucleotides: TGTGCCTATGACTCGGTACTGGGCGATAAACTCATCTTT. It codes for CAYDSVLGDKLIF. The V gene is TRDV2, the J gene TRDJ1, with a weak D call TRDD3 (6 bases). The CDR3 consists of 13 residues. The germline gives CDR1 GEAIGNYY, CDR2 EKD.